Sequencing of this T cell receptor beta chain was carried out in a study of cytomegalovirus exposure and HLA in healthy donors. In its sample, this clone was seen a few times. The antigen is unknown. General study findings and limits: Many donors shared some public TCRs, even though most TCR sequences were rare. Reports indicated that the classifier achieved high specificity and sensitivity in diagnosing cytomegalovirus status. The authors confirmed in vitro that a few CMV-associated chains were specific for CMV antigens.

The assay was immunoSEQ multiplex PCR, and TCRdb's table has in-frame clones only and misses some. The sample has 150,000 to 180,000 clones; about 86% are singletons. Germline assignment: CDR1 MNHEY and CDR2 SMNVEV (reference sequence). The V and J ends lost 7 bases and 7 bases, in that order; junction bases with no gene match: 11. This CDR3 is 15 amino acids long. The clonotype comes from a human donor in good health. The chain recombines TRBV27 with TRBJ1-5, with TRBD1 matching 9 bases. Sequencing was done on a sample of PBMCs. The CDR3 region has the DNA TGTGCCAGCACCTTCCGGGACAGGGCCGTCCAGCCCCAGCATTTT. Translating gives CASTFRDRAVQPQHF.